This T cell receptor (beta chain) was sequenced during a study of T cell changes during pregnancy in multiple sclerosis. Using immunoSEQ multiplex PCR, the repertoire was profiled, and TCRdb retains in-frame clones only, with some absent. The repertoire has about 100,000 clones, around nine tenths of them found once; the top ten carry 1% to 1.5%. This CDR3 has 14 residues. Trimming took 1 base from V and 2 from J; bases not matched to a gene: 1. Germline assignment: CDR1 PRHDT and CDR2 FYEKMQ (reference sequence). The clonotype was recovered from a female donor with multiple sclerosis, enrolled in a pregnancy study. This specimen consisted of peripheral blood, obtained in the second trimester of pregnancy. V and J are TRBV13 and TRBJ1-1; 7 nucleotides line up with TRBD1. In nucleotides, the CDR3 is TGTGCCAGCAGCTTAGAGGGGGCAAACACTGAAGCTTTCTTT. Translated, it gives CASSLEGANTEAFF.